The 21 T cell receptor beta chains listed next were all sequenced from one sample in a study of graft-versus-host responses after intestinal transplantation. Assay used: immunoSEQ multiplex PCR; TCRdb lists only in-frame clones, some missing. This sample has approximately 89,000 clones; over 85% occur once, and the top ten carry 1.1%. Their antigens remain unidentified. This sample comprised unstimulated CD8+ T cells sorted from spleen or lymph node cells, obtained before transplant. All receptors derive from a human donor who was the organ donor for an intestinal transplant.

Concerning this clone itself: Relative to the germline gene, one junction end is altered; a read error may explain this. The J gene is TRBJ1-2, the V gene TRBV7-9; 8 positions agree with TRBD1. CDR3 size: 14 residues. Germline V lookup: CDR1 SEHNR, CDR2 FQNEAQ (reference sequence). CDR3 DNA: TGTGCCAGCAGCCGTCTGACAGGGGACGATGGCTGCACCTTC. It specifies CASSRLTGDDGCTF.

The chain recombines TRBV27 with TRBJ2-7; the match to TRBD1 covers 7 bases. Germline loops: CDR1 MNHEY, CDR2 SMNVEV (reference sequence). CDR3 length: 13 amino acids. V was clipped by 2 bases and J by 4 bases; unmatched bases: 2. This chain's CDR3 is CASSLHRGYEQYF. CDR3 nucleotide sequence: TGTGCCAGCAGTTTACACAGGGGATACGAGCAGTACTTC.

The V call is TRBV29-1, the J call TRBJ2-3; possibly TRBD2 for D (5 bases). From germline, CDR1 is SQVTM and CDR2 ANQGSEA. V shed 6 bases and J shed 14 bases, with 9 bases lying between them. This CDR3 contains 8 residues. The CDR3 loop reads CSVPEGYF. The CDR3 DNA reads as TGCAGCGTCCCAGAGGGGTATTTT.

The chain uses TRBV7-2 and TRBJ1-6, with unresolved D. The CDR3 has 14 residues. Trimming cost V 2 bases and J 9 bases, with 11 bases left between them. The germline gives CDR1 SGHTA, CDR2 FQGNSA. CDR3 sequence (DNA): TGTGCCAGCAGCTTAATGAACCGGGTTTCACCCCTCCACTTT. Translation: CASSLMNRVSPLHF. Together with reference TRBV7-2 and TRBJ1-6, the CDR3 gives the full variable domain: GAGVSQSPSNKVTEKGKDVELRCDPISGHTALYWYRQSLGQGLEFLIYFQGNSAPDKSGLPSDRFSAERTGGSVSTLTIQRTQQEDSAVYLCASSLMNRVSPLHFGNGTRLTVT.

CDR3 sequence: CASSLHRGRGTNQPQHF. In DNA, the CDR3 is TGCGCCAGCAGCCTACACAGGGGGCGGGGGACCAATCAGCCCCAGCATTTT. The chain is built from TRBV4-3 and TRBJ1-5; 9 bases match TRBD1. Per germline, CDR1 LGHNA and CDR2 YSLEER. This CDR3 region has 17 residues. V lost 4 bases and J lost 3; bases outside the gene matches: 10.

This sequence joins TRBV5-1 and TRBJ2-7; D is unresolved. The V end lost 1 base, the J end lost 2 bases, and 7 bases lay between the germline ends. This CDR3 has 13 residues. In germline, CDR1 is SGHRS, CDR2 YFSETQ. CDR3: CASSLSRTYEQYF. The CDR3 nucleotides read TGCGCCAGCAGCTTGTCCAGAACCTACGAGCAGTACTTC.

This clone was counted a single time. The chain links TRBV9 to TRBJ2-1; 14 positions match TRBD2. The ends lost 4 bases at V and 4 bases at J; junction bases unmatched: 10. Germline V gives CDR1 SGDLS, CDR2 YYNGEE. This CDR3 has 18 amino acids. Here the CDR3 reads CASSQRLAGGIFYNEQFF. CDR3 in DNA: TGTGCCAGCAGCCAACGACTAGCGGGAGGGATATTTTACAATGAGCAGTTCTTC.

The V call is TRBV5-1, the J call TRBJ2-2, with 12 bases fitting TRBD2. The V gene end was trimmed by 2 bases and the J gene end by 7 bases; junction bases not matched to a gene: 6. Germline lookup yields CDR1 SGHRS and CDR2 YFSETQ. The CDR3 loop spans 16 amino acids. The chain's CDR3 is CASSLTSGGIGGELFF. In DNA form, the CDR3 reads TGCGCCAGCAGCTTAACTAGCGGGGGGATTGGCGGGGAGCTGTTTTTT. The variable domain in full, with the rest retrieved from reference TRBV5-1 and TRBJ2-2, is KAGVTQTPRYLIKTRGQQVTLSCSPISGHRSVSWYQQTPGQGLQFLFEYFSETQRNKGNFPGRFSGRQFSNSRSEMNVSTLELGDSALYLCASSLTSGGIGGELFFGEGSRLTVL.

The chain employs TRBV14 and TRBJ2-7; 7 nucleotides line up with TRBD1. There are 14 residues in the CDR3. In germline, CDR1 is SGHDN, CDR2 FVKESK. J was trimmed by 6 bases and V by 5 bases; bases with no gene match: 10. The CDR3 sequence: CASSYNRGPSEQYF. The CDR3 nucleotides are TGTGCCAGCAGCTACAACAGGGGCCCCTCCGAGCAGTACTTC. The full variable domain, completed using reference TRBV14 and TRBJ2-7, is EAGVTQFPSHSVIEKGQTVTLRCDPISGHDNLYWYRRVMGKEIKFLLHFVKESKQDESGMPNNRFLAERTGGTYSTLKVQPAELEDSGVYFCASSYNRGPSEQYFGPGTRLTVT.

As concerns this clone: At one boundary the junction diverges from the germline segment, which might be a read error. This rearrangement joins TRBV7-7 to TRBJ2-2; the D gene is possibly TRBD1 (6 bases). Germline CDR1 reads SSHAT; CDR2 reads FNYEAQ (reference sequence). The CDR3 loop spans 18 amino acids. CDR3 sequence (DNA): TGTGCTAGCAGCTTATCCGGTACAAAGGGGGAGAACACCGGGGAGCTGTTTTTT. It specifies CASSLSGTKGENTGELFF.

The CDR3 nucleotides are TGTGCCAGCAGTTTTGTGGGAGGGCCCGAGCAGTACTTC. It codes for CASSFVGGPEQYF. The rearrangement uses TRBV27 and TRBJ2-7, with 7 bases matching TRBD2. The CDR3 is 13 residues long. Germline CDR1 reads MNHEY; CDR2 reads SMNVEV (reference sequence). V shed 3 bases, J shed 6 bases, and the junction held 5 bases outside the gene matches.

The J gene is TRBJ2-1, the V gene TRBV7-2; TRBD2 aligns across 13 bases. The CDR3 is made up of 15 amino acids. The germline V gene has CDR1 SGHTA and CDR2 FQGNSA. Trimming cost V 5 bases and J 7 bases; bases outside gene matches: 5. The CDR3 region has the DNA TGTGCCAGCAGCCCAGGGACTAGCGGGACTAATGAGCAGTTCTTC. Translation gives CASSPGTSGTNEQFF.

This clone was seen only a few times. The CDR3 here is CASSEYPGTYEQYF. CDR3 coding DNA: TGTGCCAGCAGTGAGTATCCGGGGACCTACGAGCAGTACTTC. This sequence joins TRBV2 and TRBJ2-7, with D perhaps TRBD2 (5 bases). V shed 3 bases and J shed 2 bases, with 11 bases lying between them. Germline CDR1 SNHLY, CDR2 FYNNEI. The CDR3 length is 14 residues.

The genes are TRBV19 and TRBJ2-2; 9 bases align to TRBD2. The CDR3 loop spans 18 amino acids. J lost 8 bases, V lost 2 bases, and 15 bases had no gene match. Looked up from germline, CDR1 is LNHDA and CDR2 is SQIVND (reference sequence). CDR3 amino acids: CASSIFGGLATAGGELFF. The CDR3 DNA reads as TGTGCCAGTAGTATATTTGGAGGACTAGCGACCGCGGGTGGGGAGCTGTTTTTT.

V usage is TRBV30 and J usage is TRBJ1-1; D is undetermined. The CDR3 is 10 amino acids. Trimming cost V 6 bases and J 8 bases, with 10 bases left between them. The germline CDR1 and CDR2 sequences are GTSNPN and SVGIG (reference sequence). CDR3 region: CACTHQEAFF. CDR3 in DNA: TGTGCCTGCACACATCAGGAAGCTTTCTTT.

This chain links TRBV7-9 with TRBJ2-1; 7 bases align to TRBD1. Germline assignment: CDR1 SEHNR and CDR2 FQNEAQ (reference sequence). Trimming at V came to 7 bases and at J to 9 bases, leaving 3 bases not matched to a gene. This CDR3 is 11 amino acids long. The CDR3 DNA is TGTGCCAGCACCCCAGGGGGTGAGCAGTTCTTC. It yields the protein CASTPGGEQFF.

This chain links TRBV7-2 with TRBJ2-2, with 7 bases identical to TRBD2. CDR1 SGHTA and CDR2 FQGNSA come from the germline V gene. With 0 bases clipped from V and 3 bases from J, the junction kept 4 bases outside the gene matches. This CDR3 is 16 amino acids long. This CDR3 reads CASSLAAGVDTGELFF. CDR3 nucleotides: TGTGCCAGCAGCTTAGCGGCGGGGGTCGACACCGGGGAGCTGTTTTTT.

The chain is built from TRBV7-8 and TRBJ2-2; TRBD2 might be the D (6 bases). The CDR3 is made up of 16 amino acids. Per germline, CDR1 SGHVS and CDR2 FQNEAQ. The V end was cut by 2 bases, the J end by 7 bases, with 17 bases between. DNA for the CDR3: TGTGCCAGCAGCTTACCCCCCCCGGGGGTCTTCGGGGAGCTGTTTTTT. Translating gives CASSLPPPGVFGELFF.

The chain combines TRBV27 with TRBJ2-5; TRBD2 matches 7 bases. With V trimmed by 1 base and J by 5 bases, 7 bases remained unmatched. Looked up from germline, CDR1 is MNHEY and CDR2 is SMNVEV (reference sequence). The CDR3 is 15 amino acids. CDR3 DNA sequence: TGTGCCAGCAGTTTATTGGGCGGGAGTTGGGAGACCCAGTACTTC. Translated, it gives CASSLLGGSWETQYF.

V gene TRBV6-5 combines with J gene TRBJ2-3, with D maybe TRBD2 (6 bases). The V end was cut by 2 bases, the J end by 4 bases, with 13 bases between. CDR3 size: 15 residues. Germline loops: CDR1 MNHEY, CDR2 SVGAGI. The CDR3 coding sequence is TGTGCCAGCAGTTACCTGGGGGGATCAGCAGATACGCAGTATTTT. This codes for CASSYLGGSADTQYF.

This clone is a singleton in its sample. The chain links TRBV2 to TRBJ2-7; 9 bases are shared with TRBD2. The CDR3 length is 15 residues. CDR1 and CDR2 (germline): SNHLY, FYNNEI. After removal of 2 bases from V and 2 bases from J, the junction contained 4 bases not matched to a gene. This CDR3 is CASSERSGGPYEQYF. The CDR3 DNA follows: TGTGCCAGCAGTGAACGTAGCGGGGGCCCCTACGAGCAGTACTTC. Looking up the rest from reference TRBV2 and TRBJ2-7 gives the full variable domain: EPEVTQTPSHQVTQMGQEVILRCVPISNHLYFYWYRQILGQKVEFLVSFYNNEISEKSEIFDDQFSVERPDGSNFTLKIRSTKLEDSAMYFCASSERSGGPYEQYFGPGTRLTVT.